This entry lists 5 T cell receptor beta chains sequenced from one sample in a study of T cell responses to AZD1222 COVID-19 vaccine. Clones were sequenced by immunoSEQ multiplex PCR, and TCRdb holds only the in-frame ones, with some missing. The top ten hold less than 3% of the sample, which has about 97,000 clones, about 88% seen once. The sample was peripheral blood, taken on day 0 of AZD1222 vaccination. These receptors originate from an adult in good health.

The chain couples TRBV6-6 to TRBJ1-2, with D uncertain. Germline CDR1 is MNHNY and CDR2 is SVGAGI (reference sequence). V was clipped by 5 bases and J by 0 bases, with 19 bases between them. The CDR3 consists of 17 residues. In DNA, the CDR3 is TGTGCCAGCAGTCACGGGAAACCCGGACGGACTAACTATGGCTACACCTTC. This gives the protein CASSHGKPGRTNYGYTF.

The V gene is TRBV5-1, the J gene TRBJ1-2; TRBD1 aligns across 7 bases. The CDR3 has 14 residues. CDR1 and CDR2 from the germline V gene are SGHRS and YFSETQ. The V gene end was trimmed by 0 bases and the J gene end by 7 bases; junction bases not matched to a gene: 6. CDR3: CASSLERAGGGYTF. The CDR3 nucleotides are TGCGCCAGCAGCTTGGAGAGGGCAGGGGGTGGCTACACCTTC.

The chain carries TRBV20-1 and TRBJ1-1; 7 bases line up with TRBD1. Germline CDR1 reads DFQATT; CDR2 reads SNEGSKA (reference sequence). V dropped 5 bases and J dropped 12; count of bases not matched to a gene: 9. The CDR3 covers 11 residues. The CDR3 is CSAWTGGWTFF. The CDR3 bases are TGCAGTGCTTGGACAGGCGGTTGGACTTTCTTT.

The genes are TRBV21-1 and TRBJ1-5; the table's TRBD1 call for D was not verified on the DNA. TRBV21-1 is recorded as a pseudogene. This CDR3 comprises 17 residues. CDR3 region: CASSKALGRCGNQPQHF. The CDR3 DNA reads TGTGCCAGCAGCAAAGCGCTGGGCAGGTGCGGCAATCAGCCCCAGCATTTT.

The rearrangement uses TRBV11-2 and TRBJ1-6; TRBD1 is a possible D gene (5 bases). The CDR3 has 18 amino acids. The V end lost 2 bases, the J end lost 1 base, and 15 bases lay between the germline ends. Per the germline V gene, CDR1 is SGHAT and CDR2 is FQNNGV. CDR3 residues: CASSLTRGPGSYNSPLHF. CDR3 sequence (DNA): TGTGCCAGCAGCTTAACGAGGGGCCCGGGGTCCTATAATTCACCCCTCCACTTT.